The 19 T cell receptor beta chains presented below share a single source sample, sequenced in a study of identical twins. TCRdb redid the calling of the 5' RACE reads with MiXCR, one entry per CDR3 protein. This table holds 450,000 or so distinct CDR3 sequences, 14% found once. This sample also belongs to another study, concerning yellow fever vaccine responses in identical twins.

Sequencing input: CD4+ T cells sorted from blood. Receptors were obtained from a woman under 30 in good health.

This chain connects TRBV7-8 to TRBJ2-6, with 8 bases fitting TRBD2. The CDR3 loop spans 20 amino acids. CDR1 and CDR2 (germline): SGHVS, FQNEAQ. Trimming at V came to 2 bases and at J to 0 bases, leaving 12 bases not matched to a gene. For the CDR3, the DNA is TGTGCCAGCAGCTTAAGTTGGGGAGCGGGAGCCCCCTCTGGGGCCAACGTCCTGACTTTC. Translated, it gives CASSLSWGAGAPSGANVLTF.

This clonotype was seen a few times. V usage is TRBV5-1 and J usage is TRBJ2-2, with 7 bases fitting TRBD1. Germline lookup yields CDR1 SGHRS and CDR2 YFSETQ. Unmatched junction bases numbered 8, after V lost 4 bases and J lost 2 bases. The CDR3 has 16 amino acids. Written as DNA, the CDR3 is TGCGCCAGCAGCGCCCAACAGGGGACCAACACCGGGGAGCTGTTTTTT. It codes for CASSAQQGTNTGELFF. Full variable domain (outside the CDR3, taken from reference TRBV5-1 and TRBJ2-2): KAGVTQTPRYLIKTRGQQVTLSCSPISGHRSVSWYQQTPGQGLQFLFEYFSETQRNKGNFPGRFSGRQFSNSRSEMNVSTLELGDSALYLCASSAQQGTNTGELFFGEGSRLTVL.

The V gene is TRBV9, the J gene TRBJ2-1, with 16 bases that match TRBD2. The CDR3 sequence is 19 residues long. J gave up 9 bases and V 5 bases, and 17 bases lay outside the gene matches. Germline V gives CDR1 SGDLS, CDR2 YYNGEE. The CDR3 nucleotides are TGTGCCAGCAGTGCTACGGGACTAGCGGGAGGGCGGCCGTCGGGTGAGCAGTTCTTC. It translates to CASSATGLAGGRPSGEQFF.

This chain links TRBV6-5 with TRBJ2-1; D remains unclear. CDR1 is MNHEY and CDR2 is SVGAGI in the germline V gene. The V end lost 2 bases, the J end lost 2 bases, and 7 bases lay between the germline ends. This CDR3 comprises 14 residues. CDR3 sequence (DNA): TGTGCCAGCAGTTACGAAAGGACCTACAATGAGCAGTTCTTC. It codes for CASSYERTYNEQFF.

This clonotype was observed at least ten times. This chain joins TRBV27 and TRBJ1-3, with TRBD1 matching over 9 bases. V shed 3 bases and J 3 bases; nucleotides not matched to a gene: 6. Germline assignment: CDR1 MNHEY and CDR2 SMNVEV (reference sequence). The CDR3 runs to 16 residues. CDR3: CASSFSGTGYGNTIYF. CDR3 in DNA: TGTGCCAGCAGTTTTTCCGGGACAGGGTATGGAAACACCATATATTTT.

This clonotype was detected ten times or more. The V gene is TRBV6-1, the J gene TRBJ2-3, with 9 bases fitting TRBD1. Trimming took 8 bases from V and 1 from J; bases not matched to a gene: 1. CDR1 and CDR2 from the germline V gene are MNHNS and SASEGT. This CDR3 comprises 13 residues. Here the CDR3 DNA reads TGTGCCAGCCGGGACAGGGGCACAGATACGCAGTATTTT. Its protein product is CASRDRGTDTQYF.

The rearrangement uses TRBV3-1 and TRBJ2-5; 7 nucleotides match TRBD1. Germline CDR1 LGHDT, CDR2 YNNKEL (reference sequence). The CDR3 contains 16 residues. V was pared by 5 bases and J by 2 bases, with 11 bases of the junction left unmatched. CDR3 DNA sequence: TGTGCCAGCAGCTCTTCCCGGGACAGCACGCAAGAGACCCAGTACTTC. Encoded protein: CASSSSRDSTQETQYF.

The table lists this clonotype with many counts. The rearrangement uses TRBV11-2 and TRBJ1-5; D perhaps matches TRBD1 (5 bases). The CDR3 is 15 residues long. Trimming removed 5 bases from V and 4 bases from J, with 15 bases in between. Germline CDR1 and CDR2: SGHAT and FQNNGV. DNA for the CDR3: TGTGCCAGCAGCCCAGGGACGATGCCTAATCAGCCCCAGCATTTT. Its translation: CASSPGTMPNQPQHF.

This clonotype came up a few times. The chain links TRBV18 to TRBJ2-3; D ambiguous. Germline CDR1 reads KGHSH; CDR2 reads LQKENI. The CDR3 has 16 residues. Trimming removed 5 bases from V and 1 base from J, with 16 bases in between. CDR3 sequence (DNA): TGTGCCAGCTCAGGGTCGAATGTTCCAGGCACAGATACGCAGTATTTT. As protein: CASSGSNVPGTDTQYF.

The sample holds a few counts of this clonotype. The chain uses TRBV20-1 and TRBJ2-5; D is possibly TRBD2 (7 bases). CDR1 is DFQATT and CDR2 is SNEGSKA in the germline V gene (reference sequence). Between the trimmed V and J ends, which lost 0 bases and 4 bases, there was a span of 15 bases. This CDR3 is 15 amino acids long. The chain's CDR3 is CSAREGAGVIETQYF. CDR3 in DNA: TGCAGTGCTAGAGAGGGGGCGGGAGTAATAGAGACCCAGTACTTC.

The chain employs TRBV29-1 and TRBJ2-1, with D uncertain. The V gene lost 4 bases and the J gene lost 0 bases, with 13 bases spanning the gap. Germline loops: CDR1 SQVTM, CDR2 ANQGSEA. CDR3 size: 15 residues. The CDR3 region is CSVGWSGSSYNEQFF. The CDR3 DNA reads as TGCAGCGTTGGGTGGTCTGGAAGCTCCTACAATGAGCAGTTCTTC.

This clonotype was found a few times. V and J are TRBV11-2 and TRBJ2-3; a possible D gene is TRBD1 (6 bases). Germline values: CDR1 SGHAT, CDR2 FQNNGV. CDR3 length: 14 residues. V lost 2 bases, J lost 7 bases, and 13 bases lay in between. In DNA form, the CDR3 reads TGTGCCAGCAGCTTAAGGCAGGGGCTAAATACGCAGTATTTT. It is translated as CASSLRQGLNTQYF.

This chain joins TRBV6-5 and TRBJ1-6; tentatively, D is TRBD1 (6 bases). Germline V gene lookup returns CDR1 MNHEY and CDR2 SVGAGI. V was cut by 0 bases and J by 0 bases, with 9 bases left in between. The CDR3 has 17 amino acids. In nucleotides, the CDR3 is TGTGCCAGCAGTTACTCAAGGGGGAGCTCCTATAATTCACCCCTCCACTTT. It translates to CASSYSRGSSYNSPLHF.

A few counts support this clonotype. The chain is built from TRBV6-1 and TRBJ2-1; tentative D call: TRBD1 (6 bases). This CDR3 region has 15 residues. The ends were cut back, 4 bases at V and 6 bases at J, with 16 bases in the middle. Germline CDR1 and CDR2: MNHNS and SASEGT. This CDR3 is CASSVVQGGFNEQFF. The CDR3, as DNA: TGTGCCAGCAGTGTCGTACAGGGTGGGTTCAATGAGCAGTTCTTC.

This clonotype was observed a few times. V is TRBV20-1 and J is TRBJ2-5, with a possible D match to TRBD2 (5 bases). The CDR3 has 14 residues. The ends were cut back, 0 bases at V and 5 bases at J, with 13 bases in the middle. Germline V gene sequence: CDR1 DFQATT, CDR2 SNEGSKA (reference sequence). The CDR3 DNA reads as TGCAGTGCTAGAGATCTGGCTAGCACCGAGACCCAGTACTTC. It specifies CSARDLASTETQYF.

For the CDR3, the DNA is TGCAGTGCTAGAACCGAAAGGAGAGAGACCCAGTACTTC. Translating gives CSARTERRETQYF. This chain links TRBV20-1 with TRBJ2-5; D gene ambiguous. V was pared by 2 bases and J by 4 bases, with 11 bases between. Germline values: CDR1 DFQATT, CDR2 SNEGSKA (reference sequence). This CDR3 has 13 amino acids.

This clonotype was detected only a few times. V is TRBV20-1 and J is TRBJ2-7; D unclear. The germline gives CDR1 DFQATT, CDR2 SNEGSKA (reference sequence). The CDR3 covers 11 residues. Trimming cost V 7 bases and J 1 base, with 8 bases left between them. The CDR3 here is CSGVGSYEQYF. The DNA of the CDR3 is TGCAGTGGTGTCGGTTCCTACGAGCAGTACTTC.

The rearrangement links TRBV5-1 to TRBJ2-7; D tentatively reads TRBD1 or TRBD2 (5 bases each). CDR1 is SGHRS, CDR2 YFSETQ, per germline. Trimming shortened V by 4 bases and J by 4 bases, and 15 bases separated the two germline ends. The CDR3 has 14 amino acids. The CDR3 protein is CASSPTGTQYEQYF. The CDR3 DNA is TGCGCCAGCAGCCCGACCGGGACCCAATACGAGCAGTACTTC.

This clonotype has a handful of counts. The V and J genes are TRBV6-2 or TRBV6-3 and TRBJ2-2; 8 nucleotides agree with TRBD2. V lost 4 bases and J lost 8; bases outside the gene matches: 15. CDR3 size: 17 residues. Germline V gene lookup returns CDR1 MNHEY and CDR2 SVGEGT. The CDR3 nucleotides are TGTGCCAGCAGTTCCTCCGTCCGGGAGGGCCGTCTGGGGGAGCTGTTTTTT. The encoded protein is CASSSSVREGRLGELFF.